This record concerns one TCR beta chain sequence. Its antigen remains unidentified. The data were obtained in a study of STAT3 mutations in large granular lymphocyte leukemia. General study results and limits: In several patients, dominant TCR clone burden exceeded STAT3 mutant burden, suggesting STAT3 mutation arose secondarily. Every T-LGLL patient had at least one immunodominant TCRbeta clonotype.

Sequenced by immunoSEQ multiplex PCR; TCRdb stores in-frame clones only, minus some. This sample yields roughly 40,000 clones, of which roughly 84% are seen a single time; roughly 0.4% belongs to the top ten. Per the germline V gene, CDR1 is ENHRY and CDR2 is SYGVKD. This CDR3 has 14 amino acids. V was pared by 5 bases and J by 3 bases, with 3 bases of the junction left unmatched. This receptor was identified in a human donor with T large granular lymphocyte leukemia. Some clones in this sample may be carry-over from other donors' samples. The specimen sequenced was PBMCs. The chain links TRBV10-3 to TRBJ2-1; 8 nucleotides agree with TRBD2. The CDR3 loop reads CAISPGTSYNEQFF. CDR3 nucleotide sequence: TGTGCCATCAGTCCTGGGACTAGCTACAATGAGCAGTTCTTC.